A selection of T cell receptor beta chains follows, all from one sample in a study of blood T cell repertoires in COVID-19. Clones were sequenced by immunoSEQ multiplex PCR, and TCRdb holds only the in-frame ones, with some missing. The sample contains 70,000 or so clones, 60% to 80% of which appear only once. Specimen: peripheral blood. All receptors come from a man aged 60-69 years with acute or convalescent COVID-19. Both conserved end residues are part of each CDR3. A D gene is named only where the DNA matches it firmly. For some rows the clone size is stated as once, few or many, or as a class when expanded; others skip it.

v_call	j_call	clone_size	d_call	cdr3_nt	cdr3_aa
TRBV21-1	TRBJ1-5	.	.	TGTGCCAGCAGCAAAGCATTCCCTCGGGGGGGCGCTAACAATCAGCCCCAGCATTTT	CASSKAFPRGGANNQPQHF
TRBV30	TRBJ2-1	.	TRBD2	TGTGCCTGGAGTCCCCGGGGGGGGGTCAACAATGAGCAGTTCTTC	CAWSPRGGVNNEQFF
TRBV12-3/TRBV12-4	TRBJ1-2	.	TRBD1	TGTGCCAGTGGACAGGGGATTTACTATGGCTACACCTTC	CASGQGIYYGYTF
TRBV9	TRBJ1-2	.	TRBD1	TGTGCCAGCAGCGTAGGGGGACAGGGACCCTACACCTTC	CASSVGGQGPYTF
TRBV4-2	TRBJ2-1	.	.	TGTGCCAGCAGCCCAAATAGTGACAATGAGCAGTTCTTC	CASSPNSDNEQFF
TRBV16	TRBJ1-6	.	.	TGTGCCAGCAGCCCTGGGGCTAATTCACCCCTCCACTTT	CASSPGANSPLHF
TRBV27	TRBJ1-1	few	TRBD1	TGTGCCAGCAGTCCGTACAGGGGGCACACTGAAGCTTTCTTT	CASSPYRGHTEAFF
TRBV6-2/TRBV6-3	TRBJ2-7	few	TRBD1	TGTGCCAGCAGTTACCAAGGGACAGCAAAGGGGGAGCAGTACTTC	CASSYQGTAKGEQYF
TRBV11-2	TRBJ2-2	once	.	TGTGCCAGCAGCCCAACTATCACCGGGGAGCTGTTTTTT	CASSPTITGELFF
TRBV29-1	TRBJ1-2	.	.	TGCAGCGTTGCTATGAGCTTCAGGGCCGGCTATGGCTACACCTTC	CSVAMSFRAGYGYTF
TRBV7-8	TRBJ1-2	.	.	TGTGCCAGCAGCTTAGTTCAGTCCACCTATGGCTACACCTTC	CASSLVQSTYGYTF
TRBV4-1	TRBJ2-2	.	TRBD1	TGCGCCAGCAGCCGCGGGGACAGGGAGACCGGGGAGCTGTTTTTT	CASSRGDRETGELFF
TRBV7-8	TRBJ1-1	.	.	TGTGCCAGCAGCTTAGATTCAAACACTGAAGCTTTCTTT	CASSLDSNTEAFF
TRBV18	TRBJ2-2	.	TRBD1	TGTGCCAGCTCACCATTACAGGGGCGCACCGGGGAGCTGTTTTTT	CASSPLQGRTGELFF
TRBV10-3	TRBJ1-2	.	.	TGTGCCATCAGTGGACAGGTTAACTATGGCTACACCTTC	CAISGQVNYGYTF
TRBV18	TRBJ1-1	.	TRBD1	TGTGCCAGCTCACCGACAGGGGGAGCGGACACTGAAGCTTTCTTT	CASSPTGGADTEAFF
TRBV19	TRBJ1-3	few	.	TGTGCCAGTAGTGACCGGGACATCAGCTCTGGAAACACCATATATTTT	CASSDRDISSGNTIYF
TRBV7-2	TRBJ1-4	many	.	TGTGCCAGCAGCTTAGCGGGACAAGGAGAAAAACTGTTTTTT	CASSLAGQGEKLFF
TRBV29-1	TRBJ1-1	few	TRBD1	TGCAGCGTTGGGGACAGGGGACAGAACACTGAAGCTTTCTTT	CSVGDRGQNTEAFF
TRBV6-2/TRBV6-3	TRBJ1-1	few	TRBD1	TGTGCCAGCAGTCGGGACAGGGGGGCTGAAGCTTTCTTT	CASSRDRGAEAFF
TRBV5-5	TRBJ1-1	few	.	TGTGCCAGCAGCACACAGGGTAACACTGAAGCTTTCTTT	CASSTQGNTEAFF
TRBV5-1	TRBJ2-1	.	TRBD2	TGCGCCAGCAGCTCGCGGGGGGCCGAGGATGAGCAGTTCTTC	CASSSRGAEDEQFF
TRBV7-2	TRBJ1-1	.	.	TGTGCCAGCAGCTTACAGGGAATCGGGACTGAAGCTTTCTTT	CASSLQGIGTEAFF
TRBV19	TRBJ1-6	.	.	TGTGCCAGTAGCTTAGCCACAGGAGATAATTCACCCCTCCACTTT	CASSLATGDNSPLHF
TRBV7-7	TRBJ2-5	.	TRBD1	TGTGCTAGCAGCGTGGGCACAGGGGCAAAAGAGACCCAGTACTTC	CASSVGTGAKETQYF
TRBV25-1	TRBJ2-5	.	.	TGTGCCAGCAGTGCCCAGGGGACGGGAAAAGAGACCCAGTACTTC	CASSAQGTGKETQYF
TRBV6-2/TRBV6-3	TRBJ2-3	.	TRBD2	TGTGCCAGCAGTTACGGACTAGCAGACACAGATACGCAGTATTTT	CASSYGLADTDTQYF
TRBV20-1	TRBJ1-3	.	.	TGCAGTGCTAGTGACTCGCGGGCTGGAAACACCATATATTTT	CSASDSRAGNTIYF
TRBV29-1	TRBJ1-2	.	.	TGCAGCGTTGGAGGGCTCGGCGGCTACACCTTC	CSVGGLGGYTF
TRBV15	TRBJ1-6	.	TRBD1	TGTGCCACCAGCAGAGAACTCGGGCAGGGGGCTTCACCCCTCCACTTT	CATSRELGQGASPLHF
TRBV6-5	TRBJ1-2	.	.	TGTGCCAGCACCGTAGCGGGGTATGGCTACACCTTC	CASTVAGYGYTF
TRBV18	TRBJ1-6	.	.	TGTGCCAGCTCACCACCCAGCTATAATTCACCCCTCCACTTT	CASSPPSYNSPLHF
TRBV2	TRBJ1-5	.	.	TGTGCCAGCAGTGTAGGGGATCAGCCCCAGCATTTT	CASSVGDQPQHF
TRBV14	TRBJ2-7	.	.	TGTGCCAGCAGCCAAGATGCAGGGTGGGAGCAGTACTTC	CASSQDAGWEQYF
TRBV6-5	TRBJ1-5	.	TRBD1	TGTGCCAGCAGGGTTACAGGGGATAGCAATCAGCCCCAGCATTTT	CASRVTGDSNQPQHF
TRBV4-3	TRBJ1-3	.	.	TGCGCCAGCAGCCAAAATGAGGGCTTCCGAAACACCATATATTTT	CASSQNEGFRNTIYF
TRBV29-1	TRBJ1-5	.	.	TGCAGCGTTGCCGGGACAAATTACGATCAGCCCCAGCATTTT	CSVAGTNYDQPQHF
TRBV7-8	TRBJ2-1	.	.	TGTGCCAGCAGCTTAATTCGTGTTCAGGGGCAATACAATGAGCAGTTCTTC	CASSLIRVQGQYNEQFF
TRBV19	TRBJ1-1	once	.	TGTGCCAGTAGTATAGAAAGGGGCACTGAAGCTTTCTTT	CASSIERGTEAFF
TRBV5-4	TRBJ1-2	.	.	TGTGCCAGCACCTTTGACAGGCCAATCTATGGCTACACCTTC	CASTFDRPIYGYTF
TRBV7-3	TRBJ2-3	medium-sized	TRBD1	TGTGCCAGCAGCCGACTCGCAGGGGGCGCAGATACGCAGTATTTT	CASSRLAGGADTQYF
TRBV7-3	TRBJ2-5	once	TRBD2	TGTGCCAGCAGCTTAAGGGGTAGCGGGGGGCAAGAGACCCAGTACTTC	CASSLRGSGGQETQYF
TRBV7-2	TRBJ1-6	.	.	TGTGCCAGCAGCTTTTCCCTGACCTCCGGGAATTCACCCCTCCACTTT	CASSFSLTSGNSPLHF
TRBV10-3	TRBJ1-2	.	TRBD1	TGTGCCATCAGAGGACAGGTCGGGTATGGCTACACCTTC	CAIRGQVGYGYTF
TRBV11-2	TRBJ2-7	once	.	TGTGCCAGCACCGGAGGCTCCTACGAGCAGTACTTC	CASTGGSYEQYF
TRBV18	TRBJ1-6	.	TRBD1	TGTGCCAGCTCACCCGACAGGGTCTTTTCACCCCTCCACTTT	CASSPDRVFSPLHF
TRBV11-3	TRBJ2-2	.	.	TGTGCCAGCAGCTTTACGGGGTACACCGGGGAGCTGTTTTTT	CASSFTGYTGELFF
TRBV4-3	TRBJ2-3	.	.	TGCGCCAGCAGCCGCGGCGGAATGAGCACAGATACGCAGTATTTT	CASSRGGMSTDTQYF
TRBV3-1/TRBV3-2	TRBJ1-1	many	.	TGTGCCAGCAGCCAAGCGTTCCCTCTGCCATCTATTCTGAACACTGAAGCTTTCTTT	CASSQAFPLPSILNTEAFF
TRBV7-6	TRBJ1-1	.	.	TGTGCCAGCAGCTCCCCCGGGGGTGACACTGAAGCTTTCTTT	CASSSPGGDTEAFF
TRBV18	TRBJ2-2	.	TRBD1	TGTGCCAGCTCACCCCCGTCAGGGGGCGCGGGCACCGGGGAGCTGTTTTTT	CASSPPSGGAGTGELFF